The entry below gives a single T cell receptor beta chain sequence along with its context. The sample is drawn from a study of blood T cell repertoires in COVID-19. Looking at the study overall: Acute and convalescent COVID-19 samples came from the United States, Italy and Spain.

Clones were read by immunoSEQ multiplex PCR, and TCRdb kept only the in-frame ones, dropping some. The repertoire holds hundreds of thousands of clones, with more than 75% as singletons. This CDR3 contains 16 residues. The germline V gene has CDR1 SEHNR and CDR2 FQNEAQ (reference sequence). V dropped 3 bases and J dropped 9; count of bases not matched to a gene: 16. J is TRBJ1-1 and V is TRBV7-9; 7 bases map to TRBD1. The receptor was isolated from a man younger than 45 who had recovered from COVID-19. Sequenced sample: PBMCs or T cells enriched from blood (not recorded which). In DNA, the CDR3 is TGTGCCAGCAGCTTCTCCGGGACAGAGACTGGTTTTAAAGCTTTCTTT. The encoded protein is CASSFSGTETGFKAFF.